Presented here are 26 T cell receptor beta chains from one specimen sequenced in a study of T cell repertoires in ileal Crohn's disease. Profiled with immunoSEQ multiplex PCR; TCRdb holds only in-frame clones, not every one. The data contain more than 9,500 clones, roughly four fifths of them singletons. Time point meaning: neoterminal ileum biopsy at postoperative endoscopy, about 6 months after surgery. Sequenced material: ileal tissue. The receptors were sampled from an adult with Crohn's disease.

In this sample, this clone turned up once. V gene TRBV15 combines with J gene TRBJ2-5; the D gene is possibly TRBD2 (6 bases). CDR3 size: 14 residues. Trimming stripped 5 bases from V and 0 bases from J, with 10 bases between. From germline, CDR1 is LNHNV and CDR2 YYDKDF (reference sequence). Written as DNA, the CDR3 is TGTGCCACCAGCCCAGGAGGGGACCAAGAGACCCAGTACTTC. Its translation: CATSPGGDQETQYF. Looking up the rest from reference TRBV15 and TRBJ2-5 gives the full variable domain: DAMVIQNPRYQVTQFGKPVTLSCSQTLNHNVMYWYQQKSSQAPKLLFHYYDKDFNNEADTPDNFQSRRPNTSFCFLDIRSPGLGDTAMYLCATSPGGDQETQYFGPGTRLLVL.

The V and J genes are TRBV2 and TRBJ2-1, with TRBD2 matching 11 bases. This CDR3 has 15 residues. With 6 bases clipped from V and 2 bases from J, the junction kept 3 bases outside the gene matches. Germline CDR1 and CDR2: SNHLY and FYNNEI. CDR3 loop: CASRIAGGAYNEQFF. CDR3 bases: TGTGCCAGCAGAATAGCGGGGGGGGCCTACAATGAGCAGTTCTTC.

The V gene is TRBV27, the J gene TRBJ1-2; TRBD1 agrees at 7 bases. From germline, CDR1 is MNHEY and CDR2 SMNVEV (reference sequence). Germline trimming cut 2 bases from V and 7 bases from J; bases unmatched to any gene: 10. The CDR3 spans 15 residues. CDR3 bases: TGTGCCAGCAGTTTAAGGGGGCAGCGTCCCCTTGGCTACACCTTC. Its protein is CASSLRGQRPLGYTF.

The V call is TRBV11-3, the J call TRBJ2-3; no reliable D call. The CDR3 extends over 14 amino acids. Germline assignment: CDR1 SGHNT and CDR2 YENEEA. V was cut by 1 base and J by 5 bases, with 10 bases left in between. The CDR3 sequence: CASSLGQSGDTQYF. The CDR3 DNA reads as TGTGCCAGCAGCTTAGGGCAGTCAGGAGATACGCAGTATTTT.

The chain couples TRBV18 to TRBJ2-7; D remains unclear. V lost 3 bases to trimming and J lost 0 bases, with 9 bases between them. From germline, CDR1 is KGHSH and CDR2 LQKENI. The CDR3 consists of 14 residues. The CDR3 reads CASSPAQPSYEQYF. Here the CDR3 DNA reads TGTGCCAGCTCACCGGCCCAACCCTCCTACGAGCAGTACTTC.

The chain employs TRBV18 and TRBJ2-3, with 10 bases matching TRBD1. Per the germline V gene, CDR1 is KGHSH and CDR2 is LQKENI. This CDR3 spans 17 amino acids. V dropped 4 bases and J dropped 1; count of bases not matched to a gene: 8. CDR3 nucleotides: TGTGCCAGCTCACTAAGGTCGGGGACAGGGGGCACAGATACGCAGTATTTT. This codes for CASSLRSGTGGTDTQYF.

This clone was seen once. The chain carries TRBV19 and TRBJ1-2; 9 bases agree with TRBD1. The CDR3 has 11 amino acids. The V gene's germline CDR1 is LNHDA and CDR2 SQIVND (reference sequence). With V trimmed by 10 bases and J by 11 bases, 8 bases remained unmatched. The CDR3 sequence: CATQGQGPYTF. In DNA form, the CDR3 reads TGTGCCACCCAAGGACAGGGGCCATACACCTTC.

The chain couples TRBV30 to TRBJ1-6; maybe TRBD1 (5 bases). Between the trimmed V and J ends, which lost 3 bases and 7 bases, there was a span of 16 bases. This CDR3 has 15 amino acids. Per germline, CDR1 GTSNPN and CDR2 SVGIG (reference sequence). CDR3 protein: CAWRHGSKGNSPLHF. The CDR3 nucleotides read TGTGCCTGGAGGCACGGGAGTAAGGGGAATTCACCCCTCCACTTT.

The chain joins TRBV6-6 to TRBJ2-3, with TRBD1 matching over 10 bases. V lost 6 bases, J lost 6 bases, and 3 bases stayed unmatched. The CDR3 sequence is 13 residues long. Germline CDR1 and CDR2: MNHNY and SVGAGI (reference sequence). The CDR3 region is CASRDRGPDTQYF. In DNA form, the CDR3 reads TGTGCCAGCAGAGACAGGGGGCCGGATACGCAGTATTTT.

The chain couples TRBV4-2 to TRBJ2-5; 11 bases line up with TRBD2. After removal of 3 bases from V and 2 bases from J, the junction contained 2 bases not matched to a gene. The CDR3 runs 15 residues. In germline, CDR1 is LGHNA, CDR2 YNFKEQ. The CDR3 DNA follows: TGTGCCAGCAGCCAGGGGACTAGCGGACAAGAGACCCAGTACTTC. Translated, it gives CASSQGTSGQETQYF.

This chain joins TRBV19 and TRBJ2-3; 9 bases are shared with TRBD2. CDR1 and CDR2 (germline): LNHDA, SQIVND (reference sequence). The CDR3 is 14 residues long. Germline trimming cut 6 bases from V and 4 bases from J; bases unmatched to any gene: 5. This CDR3 is CASRLRLAADTQYF. CDR3 sequence (DNA): TGTGCCAGTAGGCTCCGACTAGCGGCAGATACGCAGTATTTT.

This chain links TRBV5-1 with TRBJ2-2, with 8 nucleotides matching TRBD1. V shed 0 bases, J shed 5 bases, and the junction held 3 bases outside the gene matches. CDR3 length equals 15 residues. The germline V gene has CDR1 SGHRS and CDR2 YFSETQ. CDR3 region: CASSLAGQETGELFF. The CDR3 bases are TGCGCCAGCAGCTTGGCGGGACAGGAGACCGGGGAGCTGTTTTTT.

This clone is large (0.1 to 1%). The chain is built from TRBV10-3 and TRBJ2-7; 10 nucleotides match TRBD2. The CDR3 contains 14 residues. Per the germline V gene, CDR1 is ENHRY and CDR2 is SYGVKD. The junction had 3 bases not matched to a gene; V was cut back by 2 bases and J by 5 bases. The DNA for the CDR3 is TGTGCCATCAGTGAGCCGGGACTAGCGAACGAGCAGTACTTC. It yields the protein CAISEPGLANEQYF.

V and J are TRBV6-1 and TRBJ2-7; 9 positions match TRBD1. Germline assignment: CDR1 MNHNS and CDR2 SASEGT. This CDR3 spans 15 amino acids. V trimming: 6 bases; J trimming: 4 bases; junction bases outside the gene matches: 10. The CDR3 sequence is CASRAPGQGRYEQYF. The CDR3 DNA reads TGTGCCAGCAGGGCCCCGGGACAGGGTCGGTACGAGCAGTACTTC.

The rearrangement links TRBV28 to TRBJ1-5; TRBD1 agrees at 7 bases. Germline CDR1 MDHEN, CDR2 SYDVKM. The junction had 10 bases not matched to a gene; V was cut back by 3 bases and J by 11 bases. The CDR3 runs 14 residues. CDR3 region: CASSFWTGPTAQHF. DNA for the CDR3: TGTGCCAGCAGTTTCTGGACAGGCCCCACGGCCCAGCATTTT.

V gene TRBV2 combines with J gene TRBJ2-7, with D perhaps TRBD2 (5 bases). V lost 6 bases, J lost 2 bases, and 5 bases lay in between. CDR1 SNHLY and CDR2 FYNNEI come from the germline V gene. The CDR3 runs 11 residues. The CDR3 DNA is TGTGCCAGCAGGCGGGCCTACGAGCAGTACTTC. This codes for CASRRAYEQYF.

The rearrangement joins TRBV19 to TRBJ1-1; D is possibly TRBD1 (6 bases). The CDR3 is 16 amino acids. Trimming shortened V by 6 bases and J by 0 bases, and 17 bases separated the two germline ends. Germline CDR1 reads LNHDA; CDR2 reads SQIVND (reference sequence). In DNA, the CDR3 is TGTGCCAGTAGCAGCGGACGCTGGGACATGAACACTGAAGCTTTCTTT. This sequence encodes CASSSGRWDMNTEAFF.

The chain links TRBV5-6 to TRBJ1-1; D remains ambiguous. The CDR3 has 15 amino acids. Looked up from germline, CDR1 is SGHDT and CDR2 is YYEEEE. Trimming removed 3 bases at V and 1 base at J, with 13 bases between. CDR3 coding DNA: TGTGCCAGCAGCTCCCTAGGAGTTGCGAACACTGAAGCTTTCTTT. It translates to CASSSLGVANTEAFF.

This chain links TRBV6-1 with TRBJ2-5, with 13 bases aligning to TRBD2. The CDR3 covers 17 residues. Germline CDR1 is MNHNS and CDR2 is SASEGT. Germline trimming cut 2 bases from V and 5 bases from J; bases unmatched to any gene: 8. The CDR3 loop is CASSELLAGGGYETQYF. The CDR3 DNA follows: TGTGCCAGCAGTGAATTACTAGCGGGAGGGGGCTATGAGACCCAGTACTTC.

The V and J genes are TRBV6-5 and TRBJ2-7; D might be TRBD1 (6 bases). The CDR3 has 15 residues. Per germline, CDR1 MNHEY and CDR2 SVGAGI. V dropped 4 bases and J dropped 3 bases, with 16 bases sitting between them. This CDR3 is CASSSTGRGFYEQYF. The CDR3 bases are TGTGCCAGCAGTTCAACAGGGCGAGGGTTCTACGAGCAGTACTTC.

The rearrangement links TRBV4-1 to TRBJ2-7; 8 nucleotides agree with TRBD1. The CDR3 has 15 residues. The junction had 4 bases not matched to a gene; V was cut back by 1 base and J by 2 bases. Germline V lookup: CDR1 MGHRA, CDR2 YSYEKL. The CDR3: CASSQVTGGTYEQYF. DNA of the CDR3: TGCGCCAGCAGCCAAGTAACAGGGGGAACCTACGAGCAGTACTTC.

This clone appeared once. The chain joins TRBV4-1 to TRBJ2-3, with 11 nucleotides matching TRBD2. V lost 5 bases to trimming and J lost 5 bases; unmatched junction nucleotides: 6. The CDR3 loop spans 15 amino acids. CDR1 is MGHRA and CDR2 is YSYEKL in the germline V gene. The CDR3 DNA reads as TGCGCCAGCAGCAATAGCGGGGGGGCAATAGATACGCAGTATTTT. It yields the protein CASSNSGGAIDTQYF.

This clone has just a few counts. The chain links TRBV19 to TRBJ1-2; 7 nucleotides match TRBD1. CDR1 and CDR2 (germline): LNHDA, SQIVND (reference sequence). This CDR3 spans 12 amino acids. V was clipped by 8 bases and J by 8 bases; unmatched bases: 8. CDR3 sequence (DNA): TGTGCCAGTTCCGGGACAGAGGGCGGCTACACCTTC. Amino acid sequence: CASSGTEGGYTF.

The chain has TRBV6-4 and TRBJ2-5, with TRBD2 matching over 11 bases. The CDR3 is 15 amino acids. V gave up 2 bases and J gave up 2 bases; unmatched junction bases: 1. From germline, CDR1 is MRHNA and CDR2 SNTAGT. The CDR3, as DNA: TGTGCCAGCAGTGACATAGCGGGAGGGCAAGAGACCCAGTACTTC. Protein sequence: CASSDIAGGQETQYF.

V usage is TRBV7-9 and J usage is TRBJ1-2; TRBD1 agrees at 8 bases. Germline CDR1 SEHNR, CDR2 FQNEAQ (reference sequence). Losses at the gene ends were 1 base for V and 6 bases for J; bases not matched to a gene: 10. The CDR3 contains 16 residues. The CDR3 DNA reads TGTGCCAGCAGCTTAGGGAGGGACAGGCCTCCGGATGGCTACACCTTC. Its translation: CASSLGRDRPPDGYTF.

The rearrangement joins TRBV11-3 to TRBJ2-3, with 11 bases matching TRBD2. With V trimmed by 8 bases and J by 0 bases, 1 base remained unmatched. Per germline, CDR1 SGHNT and CDR2 YENEEA. This CDR3 comprises 14 residues. The CDR3 reads CASGTSGSTDTQYF. The CDR3 coding sequence is TGTGCCAGCGGGACTAGCGGTAGCACAGATACGCAGTATTTT. Full variable domain (remainder filled in from reference TRBV11-3 and TRBJ2-3): EAGVVQSPRYKIIEKKQPVAFWCNPISGHNTLYWYLQNLGQGPELLIRYENEEAVDDSQLPKDRFSAERLKGVDSTLKIQPAELGDSAVYLCASGTSGSTDTQYFGPGTRLTVL.